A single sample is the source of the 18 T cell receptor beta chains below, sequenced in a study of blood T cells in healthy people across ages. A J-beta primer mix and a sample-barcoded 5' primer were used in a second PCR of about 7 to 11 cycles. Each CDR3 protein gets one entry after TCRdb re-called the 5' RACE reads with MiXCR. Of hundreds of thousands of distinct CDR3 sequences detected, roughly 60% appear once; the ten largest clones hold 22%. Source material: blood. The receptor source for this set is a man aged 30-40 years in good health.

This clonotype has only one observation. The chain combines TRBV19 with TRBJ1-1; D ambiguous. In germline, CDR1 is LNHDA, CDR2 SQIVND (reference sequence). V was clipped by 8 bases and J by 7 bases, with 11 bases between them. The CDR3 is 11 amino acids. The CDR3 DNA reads TGTGCCAGTGATAAGGGAGTTGAAGCTTTCTTT. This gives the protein CASDKGVEAFF.

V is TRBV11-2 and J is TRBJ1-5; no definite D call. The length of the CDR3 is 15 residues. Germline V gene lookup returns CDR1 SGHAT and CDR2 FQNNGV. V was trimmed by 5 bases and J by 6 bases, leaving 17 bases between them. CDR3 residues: CASSPARTRGQPQHF. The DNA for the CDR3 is TGTGCCAGCAGCCCCGCGCGGACCCGCGGTCAGCCCCAGCATTTT.

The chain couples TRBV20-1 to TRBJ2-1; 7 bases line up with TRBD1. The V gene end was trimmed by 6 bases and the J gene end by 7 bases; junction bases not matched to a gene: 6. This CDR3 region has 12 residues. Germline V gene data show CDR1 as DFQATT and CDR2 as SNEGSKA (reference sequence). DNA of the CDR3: TGCAGTGCCAAGGACAGGCTTAATGAGCAGTTCTTC. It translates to CSAKDRLNEQFF.

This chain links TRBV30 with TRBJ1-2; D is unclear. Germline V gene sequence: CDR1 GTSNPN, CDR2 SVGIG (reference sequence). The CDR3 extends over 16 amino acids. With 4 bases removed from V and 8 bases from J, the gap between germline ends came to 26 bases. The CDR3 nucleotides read TGTGCCTGGATTCCGTACGGGTTATTGGGATATAAGGGCTACACCTTC. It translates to CAWIPYGLLGYKGYTF. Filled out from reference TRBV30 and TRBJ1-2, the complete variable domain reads SQTIHQWPATLVQPVGSPLSLECTVEGTSNPNLYWYRQAAGRGLQLLFYSVGIGQISSEVPQNLSASRPQDRQFILSSKKLLLSDSGFYLCAWIPYGLLGYKGYTFGSGTRLTVV.

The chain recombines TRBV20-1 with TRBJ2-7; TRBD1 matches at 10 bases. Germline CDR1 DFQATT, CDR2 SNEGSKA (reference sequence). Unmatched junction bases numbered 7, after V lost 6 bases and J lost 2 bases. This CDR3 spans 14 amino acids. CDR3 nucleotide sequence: TGCAGTGCCCCCCAGGGACAGGGGCCCTACGAGCAGTACTTC. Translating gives CSAPQGQGPYEQYF.

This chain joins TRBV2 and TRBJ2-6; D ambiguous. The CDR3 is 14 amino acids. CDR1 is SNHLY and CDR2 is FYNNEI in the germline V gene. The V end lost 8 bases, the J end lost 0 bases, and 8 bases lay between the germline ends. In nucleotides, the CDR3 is TGTGCCAGCCTTCGAGACTCTGGGGCCAACGTCCTGACTTTC. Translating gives CASLRDSGANVLTF.

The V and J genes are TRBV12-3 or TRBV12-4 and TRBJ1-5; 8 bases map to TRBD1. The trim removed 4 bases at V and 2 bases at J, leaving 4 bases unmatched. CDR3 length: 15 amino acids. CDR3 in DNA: TGTGCCAGCAGTTGGACAGGGAAGGGCAATCAGCCCCAGCATTTT. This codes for CASSWTGKGNQPQHF.

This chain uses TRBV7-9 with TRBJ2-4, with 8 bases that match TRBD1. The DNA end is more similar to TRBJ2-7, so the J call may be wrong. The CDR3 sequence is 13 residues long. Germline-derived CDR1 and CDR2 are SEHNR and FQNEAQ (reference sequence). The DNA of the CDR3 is TGTGCCAGCAGCCGACAGGGGCTCAACGAGCAGTACTTC. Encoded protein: CASSRQGLNEQYF.

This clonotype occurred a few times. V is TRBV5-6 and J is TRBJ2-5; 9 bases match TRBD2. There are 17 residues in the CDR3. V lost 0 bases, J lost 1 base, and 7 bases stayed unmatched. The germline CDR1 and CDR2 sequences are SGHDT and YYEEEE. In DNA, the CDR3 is TGTGCCAGCAGCTTGGACATTAGCGGGAGAGCCCAAGAGACCCAGTACTTC. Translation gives CASSLDISGRAQETQYF.

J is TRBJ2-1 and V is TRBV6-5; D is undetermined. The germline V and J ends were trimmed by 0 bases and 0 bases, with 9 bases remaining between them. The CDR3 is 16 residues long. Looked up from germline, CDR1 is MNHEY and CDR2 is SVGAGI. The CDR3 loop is CASSYSWLSSYNEQFF. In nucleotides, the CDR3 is TGTGCCAGCAGTTACTCGTGGCTAAGCTCCTACAATGAGCAGTTCTTC.

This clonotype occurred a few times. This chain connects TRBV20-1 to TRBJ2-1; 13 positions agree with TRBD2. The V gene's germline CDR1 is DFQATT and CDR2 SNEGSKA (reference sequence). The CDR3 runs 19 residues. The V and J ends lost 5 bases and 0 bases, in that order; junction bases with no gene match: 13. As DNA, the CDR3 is TGCAGTGCTCGAGGACTAGCGGGAGTAGGTAGAAGCTCCTACAATGAGCAGTTCTTC. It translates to CSARGLAGVGRSSYNEQFF.

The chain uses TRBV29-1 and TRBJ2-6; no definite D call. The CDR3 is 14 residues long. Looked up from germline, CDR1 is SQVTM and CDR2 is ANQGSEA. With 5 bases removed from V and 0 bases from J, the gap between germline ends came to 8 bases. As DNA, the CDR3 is TGCAGCGTTCCTGACCCCTCTGGGGCCAACGTCCTGACTTTC. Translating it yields CSVPDPSGANVLTF.

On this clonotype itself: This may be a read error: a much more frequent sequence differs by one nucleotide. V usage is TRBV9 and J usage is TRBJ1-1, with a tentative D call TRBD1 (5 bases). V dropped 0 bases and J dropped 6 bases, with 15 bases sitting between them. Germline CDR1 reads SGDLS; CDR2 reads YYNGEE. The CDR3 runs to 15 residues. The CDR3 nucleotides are TGTGCCAGCAGCGTAGGGGCAGGGAACTTGGCTGAAGCTTTCTTT. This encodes CASSVGAGNLAEAFF.

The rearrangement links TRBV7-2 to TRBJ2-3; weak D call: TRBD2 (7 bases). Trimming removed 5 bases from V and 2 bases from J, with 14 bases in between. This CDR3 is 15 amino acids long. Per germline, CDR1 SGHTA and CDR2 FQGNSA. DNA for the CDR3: TGTGCCAGCAGCGACAGGCGGGGGTACACAGATACGCAGTATTTT. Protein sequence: CASSDRRGYTDTQYF.

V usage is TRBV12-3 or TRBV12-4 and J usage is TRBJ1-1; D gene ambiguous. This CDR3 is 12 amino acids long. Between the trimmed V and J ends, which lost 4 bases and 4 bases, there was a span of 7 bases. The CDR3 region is CASSYMGTEAFF. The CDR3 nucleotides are TGTGCCAGCAGTTACATGGGCACTGAAGCTTTCTTT.

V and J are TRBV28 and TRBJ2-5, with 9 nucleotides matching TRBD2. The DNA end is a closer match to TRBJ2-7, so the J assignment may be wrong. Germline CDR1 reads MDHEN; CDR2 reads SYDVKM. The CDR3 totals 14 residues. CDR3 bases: TGTGCCAGCACTTCTAGCGGGGCCTTATACGAGCAGTACTTC. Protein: CASTSSGALYEQYF.

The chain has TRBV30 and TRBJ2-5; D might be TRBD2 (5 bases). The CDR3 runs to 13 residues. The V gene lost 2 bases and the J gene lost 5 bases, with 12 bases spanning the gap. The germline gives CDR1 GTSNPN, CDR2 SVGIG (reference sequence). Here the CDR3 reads CAWSTGSGETQYF. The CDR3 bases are TGTGCCTGGAGTACCGGATCGGGGGAGACCCAGTACTTC.

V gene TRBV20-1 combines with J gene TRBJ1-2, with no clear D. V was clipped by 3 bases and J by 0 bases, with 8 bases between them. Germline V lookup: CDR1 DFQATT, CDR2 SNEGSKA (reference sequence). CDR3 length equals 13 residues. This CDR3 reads CSASVGANYGYTF. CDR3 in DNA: TGCAGTGCTAGTGTCGGGGCTAACTATGGCTACACCTTC.